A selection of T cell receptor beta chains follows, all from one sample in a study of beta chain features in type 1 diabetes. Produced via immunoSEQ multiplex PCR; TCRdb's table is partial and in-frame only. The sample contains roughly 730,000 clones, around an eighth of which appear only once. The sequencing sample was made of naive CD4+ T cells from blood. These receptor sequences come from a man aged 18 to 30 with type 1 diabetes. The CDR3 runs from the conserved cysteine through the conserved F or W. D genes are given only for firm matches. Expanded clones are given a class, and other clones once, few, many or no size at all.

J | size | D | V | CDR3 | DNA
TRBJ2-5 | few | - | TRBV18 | CATVGLEETQYF | TGTGCCACTGTGGGGCTAGAAGAGACCCAGTACTTC
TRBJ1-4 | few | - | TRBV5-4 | CASSFWSTNEKLFF | TGTGCCAGCAGCTTCTGGTCCACTAATGAAAAACTGTTTTTT
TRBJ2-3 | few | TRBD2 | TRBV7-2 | CASSQGLATDTQYF | TGTGCCAGCAGCCAGGGACTAGCAACAGATACGCAGTATTTT
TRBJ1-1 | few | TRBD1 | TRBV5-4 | CASSLTGDRLNTEAFF | TGTGCCAGCAGCTTGACCGGGGACAGACTGAACACTGAAGCTTTCTTT
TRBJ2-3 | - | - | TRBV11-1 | CASSPRQGTDTQYF | TGTGCCAGCAGCCCAAGACAGGGCACAGATACGCAGTATTTT
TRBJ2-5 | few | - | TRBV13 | CASSAASETQYF | TGTGCCAGCAGTGCAGCGTCTGAGACCCAGTACTTC
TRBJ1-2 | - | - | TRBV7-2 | CASSSKGPYGYTF | TGTGCCAGCAGCTCCAAGGGTCCCTATGGCTACACCTTC
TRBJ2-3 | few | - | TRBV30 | CAWSRTFTQYF | TGTGCCTGGAGTCGGACATTTACGCAGTATTTT
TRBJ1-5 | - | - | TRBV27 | CASSQKSNQPQHF | TGTGCCAGCAGTCAGAAGAGCAATCAGCCCCAGCATTTT
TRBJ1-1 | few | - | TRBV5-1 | CASKRQEDTEAFF | TGCGCCAGCAAAAGACAGGAGGACACTGAAGCTTTCTTT
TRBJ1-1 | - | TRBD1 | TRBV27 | CATRTGKQSEAFF | TGTGCCACCCGGACAGGGAAGCAATCTGAAGCTTTCTTT
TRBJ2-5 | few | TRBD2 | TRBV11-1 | CASSSAGLGETQYF | TGTGCCAGCTCTTCAGCGGGGCTCGGGGAGACCCAGTACTTC
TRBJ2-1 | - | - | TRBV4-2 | CASSDKRASDAPNEQFF | TGTGCCAGCAGCGACAAGCGGGCGTCCGACGCCCCCAATGAGCAGTTCTTC
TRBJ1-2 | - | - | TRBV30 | CAWSPGDDYGYTF | TGTGCCTGGAGCCCGGGGGACGACTATGGCTACACCTTC
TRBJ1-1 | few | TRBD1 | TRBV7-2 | CASSSHRGMNTEAFF | TGTGCCAGCAGCTCGCACAGGGGTATGAACACTGAAGCTTTCTTT
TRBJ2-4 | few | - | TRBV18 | CASSPSERNIQYF | TGTGCCAGCTCACCGTCCGAGAGAAACATTCAGTACTTC
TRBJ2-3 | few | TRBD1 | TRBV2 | CASQGQGTDTQYF | TGTGCCAGCCAGGGACAGGGCACAGATACGCAGTATTTT
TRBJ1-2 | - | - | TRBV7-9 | CASSLGPQGTYGYTF | TGTGCCAGCAGCTTAGGTCCCCAGGGGACCTATGGCTACACCTTC
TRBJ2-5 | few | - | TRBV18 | CASSPNLQVPGTQYF | TGTGCCAGCTCACCTAACCTTCAGGTGCCAGGGACCCAGTACTTC
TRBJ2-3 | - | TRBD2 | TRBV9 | CASSGSGLAGGNTDTQYF | TGTGCCAGCAGCGGGAGCGGACTAGCGGGGGGGAACACAGATACGCAGTATTTT
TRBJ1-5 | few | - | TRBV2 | CASSDVTFNQPQHF | TGTGCCAGCAGTGATGTGACGTTCAATCAGCCCCAGCATTTT
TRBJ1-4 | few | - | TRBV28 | CASSLPPGMNEKLFF | TGTGCCAGCAGTCTCCCCCCAGGGATGAATGAAAAACTGTTTTTT
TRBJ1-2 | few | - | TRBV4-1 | CASSRNREPNYGYTF | TGCGCCAGCAGCCGCAACAGGGAACCTAACTATGGCTACACCTTC
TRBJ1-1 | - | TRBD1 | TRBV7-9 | CASSGQGLAFF | TGTGCCAGCAGCGGACAGGGATTAGCTTTCTTT
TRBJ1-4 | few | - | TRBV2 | CASSEIRNEKLFF | TGTGCCAGCAGTGAAATCCGTAATGAAAAACTGTTTTTT
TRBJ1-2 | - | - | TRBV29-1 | CSVEQQGAGTEGDGYTF | TGCAGCGTTGAACAGCAGGGCGCAGGGACGGAGGGGGATGGCTACACCTTC
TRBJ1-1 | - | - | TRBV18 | CASSPPVREAFF | TGTGCCAGCTCACCTCCCGTGAGGGAGGCTTTCTTT
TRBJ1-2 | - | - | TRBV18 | CASSTRTASISGYTF | TGTGCCAGCTCAACCAGGACAGCTTCAATCTCTGGCTACACCTTC
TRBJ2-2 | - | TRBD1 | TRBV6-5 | CASSRDRAGGELFF | TGTGCCAGCAGCCGGGACAGGGCTGGAGGGGAGCTGTTTTTT
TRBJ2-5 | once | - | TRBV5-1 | CASSLEWYQETQYF | TGCGCCAGCAGCTTGGAGTGGTACCAAGAGACCCAGTACTTC
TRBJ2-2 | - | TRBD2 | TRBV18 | CASSPPPLAGANTGELFF | TGTGCCAGCTCACCACCCCCTCTAGCGGGGGCGAACACCGGGGAGCTGTTTTTT
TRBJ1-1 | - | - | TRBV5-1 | CASTSLMKGTASEAFF | TGCGCCAGCACCTCTCTCATGAAAGGGACGGCCAGTGAAGCTTTCTTT
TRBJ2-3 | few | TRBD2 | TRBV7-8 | CASSFGTSGGRFGTDTQYF | TGTGCCAGCAGCTTTGGGACTAGCGGGGGTCGATTTGGTACAGATACGCAGTATTTT
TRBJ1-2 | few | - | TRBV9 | CASSVDTGREGYTF | TGTGCCAGCAGCGTAGATACCGGACGAGAAGGCTACACCTTC
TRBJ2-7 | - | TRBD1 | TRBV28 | CASCRQGYEQYF | TGTGCCAGCTGCAGACAGGGCTACGAGCAGTACTTC
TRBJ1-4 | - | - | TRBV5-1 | CASSGTENEKLFF | TGCGCCAGCAGCGGGACGGAGAATGAAAAACTGTTTTTT
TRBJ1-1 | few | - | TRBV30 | CAWTGTSEAFF | TGTGCCTGGACAGGCACGTCTGAAGCTTTCTTT
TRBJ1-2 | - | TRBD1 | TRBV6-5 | CASRRTGTLQGYTF | TGTGCCAGCAGAAGGACAGGGACGCTACAGGGCTACACCTTC
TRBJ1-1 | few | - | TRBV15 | CATSRGPTTEAFF | TGTGCCACCAGCAGGGGACCGACAACTGAAGCTTTCTTT
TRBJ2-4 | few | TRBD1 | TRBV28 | CASSPGQGNIQYF | TGTGCCAGTTCACCGGGACAGGGGAACATTCAGTACTTC
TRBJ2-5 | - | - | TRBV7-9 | CASSPMGSLETQYF | TGTGCCAGCAGCCCAATGGGGAGTTTGGAGACCCAGTACTTC
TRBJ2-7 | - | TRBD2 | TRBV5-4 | CASSWAGDLTYEQYF | TGTGCCAGCAGCTGGGCGGGGGACCTCACCTACGAGCAGTACTTC
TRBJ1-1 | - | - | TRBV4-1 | CASSQPGMNTEAFF | TGCGCCAGCAGCCAACCAGGGATGAACACTGAAGCTTTCTTT
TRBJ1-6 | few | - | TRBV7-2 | CASSLERDSPLHF | TGTGCCAGCAGCTTAGAAAGGGATTCACCCCTCCACTTT
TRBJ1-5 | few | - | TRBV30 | CAWSYREGNQPQHF | TGTGCCTGGAGTTATAGGGAGGGCAATCAGCCCCAGCATTTT
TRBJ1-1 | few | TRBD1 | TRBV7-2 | CASSRQGDTEAFF | TGTGCCAGCAGTCGACAGGGAGACACTGAAGCTTTCTTT
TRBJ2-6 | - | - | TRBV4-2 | CASRPSGANVLTF | TGTGCCAGCAGACCAAGTGGGGCCAACGTCCTGACTTTC
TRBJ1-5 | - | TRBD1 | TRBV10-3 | CAISESGSTGDQPQHF | TGTGCCATCAGTGAGTCGGGGAGCACAGGGGATCAGCCCCAGCATTTT
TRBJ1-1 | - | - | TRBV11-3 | CASSPGVRTEAFF | TGTGCCAGCAGCCCGGGAGTGCGGACTGAAGCTTTCTTT
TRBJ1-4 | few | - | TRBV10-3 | CAISPLKFNEKLFF | TGTGCCATCAGTCCCCTTAAGTTCAATGAAAAACTGTTTTTT
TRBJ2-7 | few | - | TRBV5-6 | CASSYYYEQYF | TGTGCCAGCAGCTATTACTACGAGCAGTACTTC
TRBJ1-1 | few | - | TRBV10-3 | CAISEVNTEAFF | TGTGCCATCAGTGAAGTGAACACTGAAGCTTTCTTT